A single T cell receptor beta chain is shown here with its context. The data originate from a study of blood T cell repertoires in COVID-19. Study summary: Samples representing acute and convalescent COVID-19 were sourced from the United States, Italy and Spain. In each case, the material was cDNA or gDNA derived from T cells, B-cell-depleted T cells, or PBMCs.

Authors' processing steps: Scientists estimated how many nucleated cells there were by amplifying reference gene primers. Clones were sequenced by immunoSEQ multiplex PCR, and TCRdb holds only the in-frame ones, with some missing. V and J calls and clone size come straight from that table; D and trimming were deduced from the DNA. The sample consists of approximately 100,000 clones, around 81% of them appearing once. CDR3 length equals 13 residues. V was cut by 4 bases and J by 10 bases, with 17 bases left in between. Germline V gene data show CDR1 as MNHEY and CDR2 as SMNVEV (reference sequence). This TCR derives from a human donor in a cohort sampled during active COVID-19. Sequenced input: peripheral blood. The chain combines TRBV27 with TRBJ2-7; D uncertain. This chain's CDR3 is CASSSNRRVGQYF. CDR3 nucleotide sequence: TGTGCCAGCAGTTCCAATCGACGCGTGGGCCAGTACTTC.